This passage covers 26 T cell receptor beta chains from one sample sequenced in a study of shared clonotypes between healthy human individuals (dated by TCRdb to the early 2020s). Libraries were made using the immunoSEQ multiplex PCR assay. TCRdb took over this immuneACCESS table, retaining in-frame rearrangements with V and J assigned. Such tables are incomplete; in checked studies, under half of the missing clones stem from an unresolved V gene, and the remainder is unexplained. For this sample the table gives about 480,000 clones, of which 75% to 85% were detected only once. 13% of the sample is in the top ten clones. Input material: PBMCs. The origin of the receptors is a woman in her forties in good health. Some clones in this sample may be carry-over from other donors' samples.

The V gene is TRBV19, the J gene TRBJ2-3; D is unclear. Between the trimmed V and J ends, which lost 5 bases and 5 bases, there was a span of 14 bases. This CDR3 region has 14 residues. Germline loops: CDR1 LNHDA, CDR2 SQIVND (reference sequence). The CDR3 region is CASSPSARLDTQYF. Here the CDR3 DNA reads TGTGCCAGTAGTCCCTCCGCTCGGTTAGATACGCAGTATTTT. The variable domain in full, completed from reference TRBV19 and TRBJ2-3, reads DGGITQSPKYLFRKEGQNVTLSCEQNLNHDAMYWYRQDPGQGLRLIYYSQIVNDFQKGDIAEGYSVSREKKESFPLTVTSAQKNPTAFYLCASSPSARLDTQYFGPGTRLTVL.

The CDR3 DNA reads as TGTGCCAGCATCGGGGGGGGCCAAAAAAAATACGAGCAGTACTTC. This encodes CASIGGGQKKYEQYF. V is TRBV2 and J is TRBJ2-7, with 8 bases that match TRBD2. Germline CDR1 and CDR2: SNHLY and FYNNEI. CDR3 length: 15 residues. The V segment lost 7 bases and the J segment 4 bases; nucleotides outside the gene matches: 12. Using reference TRBV2 and TRBJ2-7 for the parts outside the CDR3, the full variable domain is EPEVTQTPSHQVTQMGQEVILRCVPISNHLYFYWYRQILGQKVEFLVSFYNNEISEKSEIFDDQFSVERPDGSNFTLKIRSTKLEDSAMYFCASIGGGQKKYEQYFGPGTRLTVT.

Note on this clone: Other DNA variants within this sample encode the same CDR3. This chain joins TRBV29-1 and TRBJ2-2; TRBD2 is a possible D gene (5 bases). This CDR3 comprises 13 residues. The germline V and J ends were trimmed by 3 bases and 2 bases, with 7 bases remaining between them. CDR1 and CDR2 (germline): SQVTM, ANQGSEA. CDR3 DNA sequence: TGCAGCGTTGACCGGGATAACACCGGGGAGCTGTTTTTT. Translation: CSVDRDNTGELFF.

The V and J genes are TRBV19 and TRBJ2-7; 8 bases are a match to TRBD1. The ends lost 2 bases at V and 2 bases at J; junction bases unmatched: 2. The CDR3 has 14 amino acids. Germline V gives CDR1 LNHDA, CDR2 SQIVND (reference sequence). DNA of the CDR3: TGTGCCAGTAGTATACGGGACAGGCCCTACGAGCAGTACTTC. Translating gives CASSIRDRPYEQYF.

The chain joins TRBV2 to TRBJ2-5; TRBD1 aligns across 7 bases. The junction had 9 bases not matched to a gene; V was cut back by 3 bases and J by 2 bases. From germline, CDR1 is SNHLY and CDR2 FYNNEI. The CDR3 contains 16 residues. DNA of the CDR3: TGTGCCAGCAGTGAGGGGCAGGGGGTTTGGCAAGAGACCCAGTACTTC. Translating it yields CASSEGQGVWQETQYF.

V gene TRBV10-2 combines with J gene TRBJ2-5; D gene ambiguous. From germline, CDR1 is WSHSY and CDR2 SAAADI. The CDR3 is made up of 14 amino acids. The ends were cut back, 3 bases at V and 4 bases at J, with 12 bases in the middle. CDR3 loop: CASSDPPNPETQYF. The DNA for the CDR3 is TGCGCCAGCAGTGATCCCCCGAACCCAGAGACCCAGTACTTC.

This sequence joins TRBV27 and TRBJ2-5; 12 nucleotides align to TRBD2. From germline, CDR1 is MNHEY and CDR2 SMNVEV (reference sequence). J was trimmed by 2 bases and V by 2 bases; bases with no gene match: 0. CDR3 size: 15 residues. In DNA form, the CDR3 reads TGTGCCAGCAGTTTACTAGCGGGAGGGCAAGAGACCCAGTACTTC. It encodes CASSLLAGGQETQYF.

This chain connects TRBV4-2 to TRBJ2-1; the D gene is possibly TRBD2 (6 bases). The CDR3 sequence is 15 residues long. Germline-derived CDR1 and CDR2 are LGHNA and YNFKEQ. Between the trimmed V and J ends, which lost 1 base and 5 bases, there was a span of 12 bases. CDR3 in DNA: TGTGCCAGCAGCCAAGGGGTTGCGGGAAACAATGAGCAGTTCTTC. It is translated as CASSQGVAGNNEQFF.

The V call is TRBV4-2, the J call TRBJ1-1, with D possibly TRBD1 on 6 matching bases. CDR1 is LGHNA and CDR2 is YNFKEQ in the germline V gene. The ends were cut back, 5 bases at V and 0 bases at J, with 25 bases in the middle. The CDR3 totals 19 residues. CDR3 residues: CASSARQASSAAMNTEAFF. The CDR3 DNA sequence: TGTGCCAGCAGCGCCAGACAGGCAAGTTCGGCAGCAATGAACACTGAAGCTTTCTTT.

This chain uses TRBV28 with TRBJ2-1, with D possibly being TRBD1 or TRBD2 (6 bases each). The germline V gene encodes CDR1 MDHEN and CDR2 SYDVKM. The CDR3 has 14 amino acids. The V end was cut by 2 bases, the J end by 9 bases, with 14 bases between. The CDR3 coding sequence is TGTGCCAGCAGTTTAGTGGGGGGCTCGAGTGAGCAGTTCTTC. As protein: CASSLVGGSSEQFF. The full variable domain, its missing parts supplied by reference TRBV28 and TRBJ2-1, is DVKVTQSSRYLVKRTGEKVFLECVQDMDHENMFWYRQDPGLGLRLIYFSYDVKMKEKGDIPEGYSVSREKKERFSLILESASTNQTSMYLCASSLVGGSSEQFFGPGTRLTVL.

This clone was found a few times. CDR3 sequence: CASSIGQYTEAFF. CDR3 in DNA: TGTGCCAGCAGCATTGGACAGTACACTGAAGCTTTCTTT. V usage is TRBV7-9 and J usage is TRBJ1-1, with D perhaps matching TRBD1 (6 bases). CDR1 is SEHNR, CDR2 FQNEAQ, per germline (reference sequence). This CDR3 comprises 13 residues. Trimming left V 5 bases short and J 3 bases short, with 10 bases between.

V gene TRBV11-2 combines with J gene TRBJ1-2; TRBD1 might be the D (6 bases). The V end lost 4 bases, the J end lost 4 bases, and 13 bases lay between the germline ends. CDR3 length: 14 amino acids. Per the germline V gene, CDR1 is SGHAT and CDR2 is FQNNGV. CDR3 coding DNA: TGTGCCAGCAGCTCACTGGACAGTCCCTATGGCTACACCTTC. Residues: CASSSLDSPYGYTF.

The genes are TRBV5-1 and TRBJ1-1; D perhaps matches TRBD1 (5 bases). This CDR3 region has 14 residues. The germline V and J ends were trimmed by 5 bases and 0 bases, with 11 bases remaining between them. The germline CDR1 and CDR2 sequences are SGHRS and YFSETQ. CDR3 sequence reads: CASRGRAVNTEAFF. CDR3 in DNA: TGCGCCAGCAGAGGCAGGGCCGTGAACACTGAAGCTTTCTTT. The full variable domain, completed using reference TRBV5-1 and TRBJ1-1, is KAGVTQTPRYLIKTRGQQVTLSCSPISGHRSVSWYQQTPGQGLQFLFEYFSETQRNKGNFPGRFSGRQFSNSRSEMNVSTLELGDSALYLCASRGRAVNTEAFFGQGTRLTVV.

The CDR3 DNA follows: TGTGCCACCAGCAGGGACTTCTCCTACGAGCAGTACTTC. Translated, it gives CATSRDFSYEQYF. The V call is TRBV15, the J call TRBJ2-7; tentatively, D is TRBD2 (5 bases). This CDR3 spans 13 amino acids. V lost 3 bases, J lost 0 bases, and 6 bases lay in between. Per the germline V gene, CDR1 is LNHNV and CDR2 is YYDKDF (reference sequence).

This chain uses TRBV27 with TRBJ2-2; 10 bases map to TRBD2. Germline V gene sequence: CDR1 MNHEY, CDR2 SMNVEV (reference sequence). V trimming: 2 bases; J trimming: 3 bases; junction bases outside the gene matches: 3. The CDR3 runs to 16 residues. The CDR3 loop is CASSLRAGGYTGELFF. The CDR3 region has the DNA TGTGCCAGCAGTTTAAGAGCGGGAGGGTACACCGGGGAGCTGTTTTTT.

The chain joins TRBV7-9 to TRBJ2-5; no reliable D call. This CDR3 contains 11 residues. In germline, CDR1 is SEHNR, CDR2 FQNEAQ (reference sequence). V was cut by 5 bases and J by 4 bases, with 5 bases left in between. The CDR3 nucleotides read TGTGCCAGCAGCAAGAGAGAGACCCAGTACTTC. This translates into CASSKRETQYF.

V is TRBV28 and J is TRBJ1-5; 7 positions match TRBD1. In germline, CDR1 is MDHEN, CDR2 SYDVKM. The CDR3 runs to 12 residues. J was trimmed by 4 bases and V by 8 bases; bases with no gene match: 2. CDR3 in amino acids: CASEGANQPQHF. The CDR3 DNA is TGTGCCAGCGAGGGGGCGAATCAGCCCCAGCATTTT.

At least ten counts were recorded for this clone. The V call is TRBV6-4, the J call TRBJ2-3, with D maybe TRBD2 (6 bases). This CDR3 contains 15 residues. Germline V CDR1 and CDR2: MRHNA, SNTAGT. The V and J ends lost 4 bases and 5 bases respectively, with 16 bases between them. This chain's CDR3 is CASSVRAGTGDTQYF. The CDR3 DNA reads TGTGCCAGCAGTGTACGGGCGGGAACGGGAGATACGCAGTATTTT.

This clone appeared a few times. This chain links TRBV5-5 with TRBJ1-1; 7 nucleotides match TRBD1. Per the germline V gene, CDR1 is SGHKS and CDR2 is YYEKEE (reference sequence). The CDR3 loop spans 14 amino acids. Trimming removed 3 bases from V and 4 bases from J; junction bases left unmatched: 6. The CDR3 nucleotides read TGTGCCAGCAGCTGGAGACAGGGAGGCACTGAAGCTTTCTTT. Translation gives CASSWRQGGTEAFF.

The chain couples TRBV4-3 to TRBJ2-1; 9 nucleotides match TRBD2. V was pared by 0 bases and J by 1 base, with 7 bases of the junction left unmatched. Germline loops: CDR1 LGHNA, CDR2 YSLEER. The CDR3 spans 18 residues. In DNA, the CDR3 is TGCGCCAGCAGCCAAGAGGGCCTGGCGGGAGGGTCCTACAATGAGCAGTTCTTC. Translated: CASSQEGLAGGSYNEQFF.

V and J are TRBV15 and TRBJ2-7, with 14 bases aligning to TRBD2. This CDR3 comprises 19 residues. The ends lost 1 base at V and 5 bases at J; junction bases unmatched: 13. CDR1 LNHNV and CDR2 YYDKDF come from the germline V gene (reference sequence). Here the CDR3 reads CATSRATPGLAGALNEQYF. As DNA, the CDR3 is TGTGCCACCAGCAGAGCTACGCCGGGACTAGCGGGAGCTCTAAACGAGCAGTACTTC.

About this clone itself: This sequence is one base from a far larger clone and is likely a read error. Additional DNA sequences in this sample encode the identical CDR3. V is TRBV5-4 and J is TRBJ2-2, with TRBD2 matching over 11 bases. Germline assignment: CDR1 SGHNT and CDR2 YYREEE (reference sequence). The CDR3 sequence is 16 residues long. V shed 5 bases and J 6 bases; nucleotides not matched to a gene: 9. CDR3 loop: CASSRTSGRSAGELFF. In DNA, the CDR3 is TGTGCCAGCAGTCGCACTAGCGGGAGATCTGCCGGGGAGCTGTTTTTT.

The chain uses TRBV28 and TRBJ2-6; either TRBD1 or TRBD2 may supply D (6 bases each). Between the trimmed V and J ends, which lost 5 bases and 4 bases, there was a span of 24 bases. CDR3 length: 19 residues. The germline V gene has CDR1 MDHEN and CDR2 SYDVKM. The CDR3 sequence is CASSPWRGTGYTGANVLTF. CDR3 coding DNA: TGTGCCAGCAGTCCTTGGAGGGGCACAGGGTATACAGGGGCCAACGTCCTGACTTTC.

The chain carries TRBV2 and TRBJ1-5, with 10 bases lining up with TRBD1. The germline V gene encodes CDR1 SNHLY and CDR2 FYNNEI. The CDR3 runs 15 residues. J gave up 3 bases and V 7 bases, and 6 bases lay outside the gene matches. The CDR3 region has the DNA TGTGCCAGCAAAAGGACAGGGGGGGACAATCAGCCCCAGCATTTT. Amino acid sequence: CASKRTGGDNQPQHF.

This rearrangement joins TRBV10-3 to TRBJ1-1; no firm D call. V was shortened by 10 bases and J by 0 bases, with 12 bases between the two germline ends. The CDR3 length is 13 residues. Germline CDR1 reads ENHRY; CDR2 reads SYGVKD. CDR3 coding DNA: TGTGCCACCAGAGCGGAATTGAACACTGAAGCTTTCTTT. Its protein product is CATRAELNTEAFF.

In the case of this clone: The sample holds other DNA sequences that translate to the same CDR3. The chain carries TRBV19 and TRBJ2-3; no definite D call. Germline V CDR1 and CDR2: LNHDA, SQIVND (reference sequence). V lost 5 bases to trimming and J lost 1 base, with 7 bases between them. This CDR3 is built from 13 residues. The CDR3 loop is CASSVQGTDTQYF. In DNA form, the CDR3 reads TGTGCCAGTAGTGTCCAAGGCACAGATACGCAGTATTTT.